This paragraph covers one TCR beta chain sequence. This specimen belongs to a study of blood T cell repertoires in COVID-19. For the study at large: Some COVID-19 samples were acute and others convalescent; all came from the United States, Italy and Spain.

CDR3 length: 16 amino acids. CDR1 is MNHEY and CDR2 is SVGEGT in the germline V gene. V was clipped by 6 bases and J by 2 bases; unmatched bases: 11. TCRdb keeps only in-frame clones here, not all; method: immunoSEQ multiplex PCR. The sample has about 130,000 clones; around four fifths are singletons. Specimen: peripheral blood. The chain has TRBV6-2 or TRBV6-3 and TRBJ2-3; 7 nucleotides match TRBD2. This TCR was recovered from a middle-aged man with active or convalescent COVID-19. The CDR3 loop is CASSGTTGRFTDTQYF. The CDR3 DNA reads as TGTGCCAGCAGCGGGACTACCGGACGATTCACAGATACGCAGTATTTT.